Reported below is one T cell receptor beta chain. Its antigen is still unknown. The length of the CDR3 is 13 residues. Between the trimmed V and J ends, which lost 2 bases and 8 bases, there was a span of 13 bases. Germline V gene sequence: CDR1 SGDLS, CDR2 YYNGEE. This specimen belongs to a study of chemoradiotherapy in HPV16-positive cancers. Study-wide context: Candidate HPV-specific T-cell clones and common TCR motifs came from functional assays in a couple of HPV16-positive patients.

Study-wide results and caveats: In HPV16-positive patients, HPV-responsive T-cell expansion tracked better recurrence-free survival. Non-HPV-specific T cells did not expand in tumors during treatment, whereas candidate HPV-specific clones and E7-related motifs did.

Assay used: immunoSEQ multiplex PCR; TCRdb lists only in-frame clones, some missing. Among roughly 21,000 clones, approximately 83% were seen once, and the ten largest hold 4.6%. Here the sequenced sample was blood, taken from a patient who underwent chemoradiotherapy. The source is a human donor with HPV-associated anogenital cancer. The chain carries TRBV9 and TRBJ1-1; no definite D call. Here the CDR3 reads CASSVQPRSEAFF. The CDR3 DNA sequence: TGTGCCAGCAGCGTCCAGCCCCGATCGGAAGCTTTCTTT.